The entry below gives a single T cell receptor beta chain sequence along with its context. The target antigen is unknown. The sample is drawn from a study of cytomegalovirus exposure and HLA in healthy donors. Study results and limitations: The likely explanation for a cluster of highly shared sequence variants was sequencing artifact. Trimming of TCR beta V- and J-genes showed a link, identified in a later analysis, to a missense DCLRE1C variant.

PCR primers comprised 60 Vbeta and 13 Jbeta primers. Repertoires were generated with immunoSEQ multiplex PCR, while TCRdb's copy carries only in-frame clones and drops some. Among roughly 120,000 clones, around 75% were seen once, and the ten largest hold 1.6%. This sequence was found in a woman younger than 30 in good health and CMV-seronegative. The sample was PBMCs.

Written as DNA, the CDR3 is TGCGCCAGCAGCCAACAGGGGGCGAAGGGAAACACCATATATTTT. Its protein product is CASSQQGAKGNTIYF. The chain carries TRBV5-1 and TRBJ1-3; 9 bases are shared with TRBD1. V lost 4 bases, J lost 4 bases, and 6 bases stayed unmatched. Germline V gene data show CDR1 as SGHRS and CDR2 as YFSETQ. This CDR3 region has 15 residues.